Listed here is a single T cell receptor beta chain. Researchers ran the PCR with 60 Vbeta and 13 Jbeta primers. Some clones are missing from TCRdb's copy, which holds only in-frame ones; the method was immunoSEQ multiplex PCR. The table shows about 120,000 clones, with about 80% occurring only once. The CDR3 is 15 amino acids. Germline CDR1 is MNHNS and CDR2 is SASEGT. The junction had 6 bases not matched to a gene; V was cut back by 6 bases and J by 2 bases. This entry comes from a study of cytomegalovirus exposure and HLA in healthy donors. The source is a man under 40 in good health and CMV-seronegative. The material sequenced was PBMCs. The rearrangement joins TRBV6-1 to TRBJ2-7, with TRBD1 matching 11 bases. The CDR3 bases are TGTGCCAGCAGCGATGGACAGGGGGCGACCTACGAGCAGTACTTC. It encodes CASSDGQGATYEQYF.